A selection of T cell receptor beta chains follows, all from one sample in a study of blood T cells in healthy people across ages. A single record per CDR3 protein comes from TCRdb applying MiXCR to the 5' RACE reads. The sample has about 640,000 distinct CDR3 sequences, around three fifths seen once. The sequenced sample was blood. The source of these receptors is a man between 60 and 75 years old in good health. Both conserved end residues are part of each CDR3. A D gene is named only where the DNA matches it firmly. Not every row has a clone size; where given, it reads once, few, many or a size class.

TRBV7-2	TRBJ1-1	NA	NA	CASSLGGLMDTEAFF	TGTGCCAGCAGCTTAGGGGGACTCATGGACACTGAAGCTTTCTTT
TRBV15	TRBJ2-1	TRBD1	NA	CATSAGQGVYNEQFF	TGTGCCACCAGCGCGGGACAGGGGGTTTACAATGAGCAGTTCTTC
TRBV3-1	TRBJ2-3	NA	NA	CASSQPGENTDTQYF	TGTGCCAGCAGCCAGCCCGGGGAGAACACAGATACGCAGTATTTT
TRBV4-1	TRBJ2-5	TRBD2	NA	CASSQSAGGDETQYF	TGCGCCAGCAGCCAATCGGCGGGGGGTGATGAGACCCAGTACTTC
TRBV5-1	TRBJ2-3	NA	NA	CASSLEGSGARTDTQYF	TGCGCCAGCAGCTTGGAAGGGTCGGGGGCGCGCACAGATACGCAGTATTTT
TRBV6-6	TRBJ2-3	NA	NA	CASSYPRTQNSQYF	TGTGCCAGCAGTTACCCCCGTACCCAAAATTCGCAGTATTTT
TRBV29-1	TRBJ2-7	TRBD1	few	CSVEGVGGQGRGYEQYF	TGCAGCGTTGAAGGGGTTGGCGGACAGGGCCGGGGCTACGAGCAGTACTTC
TRBV14	TRBJ2-3	NA	NA	CASSQDGADTQYF	TGTGCCAGCAGCCAAGACGGCGCAGATACGCAGTATTTT
TRBV29-1	TRBJ2-7	TRBD2	few	CSAGGGGAYEQYF	TGCAGCGCCGGGGGGGGAGGTGCCTACGAGCAGTACTTC
TRBV2	TRBJ1-3	NA	NA	CASGAVSGNTIYF	TGTGCCAGCGGGGCGGTCTCTGGAAACACCATATATTTT
TRBV7-2	TRBJ2-5	NA	NA	CASSLFAGTQYF	TGTGCCAGCAGCTTATTCGCGGGGACCCAGTACTTC
TRBV20-1	TRBJ2-7	TRBD2	NA	CSASPGTSDPYEQYF	TGCAGTGCTAGCCCCGGGACTAGCGATCCCTACGAGCAGTACTTC
TRBV20-1	TRBJ2-7	NA	few	CSASMDSPYEQYF	TGCAGTGCTAGCATGGACAGTCCCTACGAGCAGTACTTC
TRBV6-1	TRBJ1-2	TRBD1	NA	CASREGQGSVGYGYTF	TGTGCCAGCAGGGAGGGACAGGGTTCGGTAGGCTATGGCTACACCTTC
TRBV29-1	TRBJ2-5	TRBD1	NA	CSVAETGRLHEQYF	TGCAGCGTTGCGGAGACAGGGCGACTTCATGAGCAGTACTTC
TRBV7-2	TRBJ2-5	TRBD2	many	CASSLARSGGAPSQETQYF	TGTGCCAGCAGCTTAGCGAGAAGCGGGGGAGCCCCCTCCCAAGAGACCCAGTACTTC
TRBV6-6	TRBJ1-2	NA	NA	CASSPGMTGGYGYTF	TGTGCCAGCAGTCCAGGGATGACGGGGGGCTATGGCTACACCTTC
TRBV5-1	TRBJ1-2	NA	few	CASSPEAGTEYGYTF	TGCGCCAGCAGCCCGGAGGCCGGGACGGAGTATGGCTACACCTTC
TRBV12-3/TRBV12-4	TRBJ2-7	TRBD1	NA	CASSAGDRLAYEQYF	TGTGCCAGCAGCGCTGGGGACAGGCTGGCCTACGAGCAGTACTTC
TRBV6-6	TRBJ2-1	NA	NA	CASSYFRNEQFF	TGTGCCAGCAGTTACTTTAGGAATGAGCAGTTCTTC
TRBV20-1	TRBJ2-7	NA	few	CSAMRETHEQYF	TGCAGTGCTATGAGGGAGACCCACGAGCAGTACTTC
TRBV28	TRBJ2-5	NA	NA	CAGSPGGFVETQYF	TGTGCCGGGTCCCCGGGTGGGTTCGTCGAGACCCAGTACTTC
TRBV2	TRBJ2-2	NA	NA	CASSQESTGELFF	TGTGCCAGCAGCCAAGAATCCACCGGGGAGCTGTTTTTT
TRBV28	TRBJ2-5	TRBD2	once	CASSLRRAGALETQYF	TGTGCCAGCAGTCTCAGGAGGGCGGGAGCTTTGGAGACCCAGTACTTC
TRBV7-2	TRBJ2-1	TRBD2	NA	CASSLRQGLAGGEQFF	TGTGCCAGCAGCTTACGACAGGGGCTAGCGGGGGGTGAGCAGTTCTTC
TRBV7-9	TRBJ1-2	NA	few	CASGEGRSDYGYTF	TGTGCCAGCGGGGAGGGCCGTAGTGACTATGGCTACACCTTC
TRBV20-1	TRBJ2-1	TRBD1	NA	CSARGRGWNEQFF	TGCAGTGCTAGGGGCAGGGGGTGGAATGAGCAGTTCTTC
TRBV12-3/TRBV12-4	TRBJ2-5	NA	once	CTSRQTLETQYF	TGTACCAGCAGACAAACGTTGGAGACCCAGTACTTC
TRBV5-8	TRBJ2-1	NA	NA	CASSLEGDVYNEQFF	TGTGCCAGCAGCTTGGAAGGGGACGTTTACAATGAGCAGTTCTTC
TRBV20-1	TRBJ1-6	NA	NA	CSARSIPQGPYNSPLHF	TGCAGTGCTAGGAGCATTCCACAGGGCCCTTATAATTCACCCCTCCACTTT
TRBV7-2	TRBJ2-7	TRBD2	once	CASSGVGGAYEQYF	TGTGCCAGCTCGGGAGTGGGGGGGGCCTACGAGCAGTACTTC